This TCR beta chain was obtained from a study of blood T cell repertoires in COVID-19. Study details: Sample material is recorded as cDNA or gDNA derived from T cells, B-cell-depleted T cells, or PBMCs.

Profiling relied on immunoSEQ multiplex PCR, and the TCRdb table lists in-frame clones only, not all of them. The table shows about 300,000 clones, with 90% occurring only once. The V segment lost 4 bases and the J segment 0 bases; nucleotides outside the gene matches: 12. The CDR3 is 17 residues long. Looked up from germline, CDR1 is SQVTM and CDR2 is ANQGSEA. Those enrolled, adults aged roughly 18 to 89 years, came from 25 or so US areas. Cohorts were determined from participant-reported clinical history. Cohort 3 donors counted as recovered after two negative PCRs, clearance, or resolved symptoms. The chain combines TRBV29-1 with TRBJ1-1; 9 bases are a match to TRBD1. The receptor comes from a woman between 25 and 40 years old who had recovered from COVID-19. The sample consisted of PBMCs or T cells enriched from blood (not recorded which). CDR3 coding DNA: TGCAGCGTTGTGGGCTACAGGGGGCAAAATATGAACACTGAAGCTTTCTTT. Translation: CSVVGYRGQNMNTEAFF.